This T cell receptor (beta chain) was identified in a study of regulatory T cells in long-lasting Graves disease. General observations from the study: It was in persistent disease that TRBV28, TRBJ1-2 and TRBJ2-5 were favored.

This clonotype was seen a few times. What it binds is not known. This sample's time point: persistent/refractory GD, antithyroid drugs over 5 years with positive TRAb. PBMC RNA was the source of the TCR library. The authors built TCR beta libraries using iRepertoire HTBI primers and Arm-PCR of CDR3 regions. TCRdb analysed the multiplex PCR reads with MiXCR anew, one entry per CDR3 protein. In the table there are approximately 440,000 distinct CDR3 sequences, 23% of which are singletons. J was trimmed by 3 bases and V by 5 bases; bases with no gene match: 4. The CDR3 totals 14 residues. Germline CDR1 reads SEHNR; CDR2 reads FQNEAQ (reference sequence).

J is TRBJ2-7 and V is TRBV7-9, with 10 bases lining up with TRBD2. The receptor was derived from a female donor with Graves disease. The specimen was peripheral blood mononuclear cells (PBMCs), collected when the disease was refractory, from a patient treated with antithyroid drugs. CDR3 sequence reads: CASSRAGGDYEQYF. The CDR3 nucleotides read TGTGCCAGCAGCCGAGCGGGAGGGGACTACGAGCAGTACTTC.